This T cell receptor (beta chain) originates from a study of blood T cell repertoires in COVID-19. Per the germline V gene, CDR1 is LGHDT and CDR2 is YNNKEL (reference sequence). The V end lost 4 bases, the J end lost 4 bases, and 16 bases lay between the germline ends. The CDR3 covers 16 residues. The repertoire was sequenced with immunoSEQ multiplex PCR; TCRdb's copy has only in-frame clones and lacks some. The data contain about 71,000 clones, 86% of them singletons. This chain uses TRBV3-1 (or the pseudogene TRBV3-2) with TRBJ1-4; maybe TRBD1 (5 bases). This TCR was sampled from a man between 45 and 60 years old with active COVID-19. Sequenced: peripheral blood. Here the CDR3 DNA reads TGTGCCAGCAGCCCATTGCGTGGACAAATTAATGAAAAACTGTTTTTT. It yields the protein CASSPLRGQINEKLFF.